This is a list of T cell receptor beta chains from one sample in a study of siplizumab effects on memory and regulatory T cells. Sequencing was performed with immunoSEQ multiplex PCR; in TCRdb, only in-frame clones are kept and a portion is missing. Counted here are about 100,000 clones, 90% to 95% occurring once; the ten biggest clones make up about 0.7%. Sequenced sample: Tregs sorted from blood. The receptor set was obtained from a human donor in good health. Both conserved end residues are part of each CDR3. Fields, in order: clone size, V gene, D gene, J gene, CDR3 protein, CDR3 DNA. A D gene is named only where the DNA matches it firmly. For some rows the clone size is stated as once, few or many, or as a class when expanded; others skip it.

clone_size: -
v_call: TRBV7-8
d_call: -
j_call: TRBJ2-1
cdr3_aa: CASSLVKGAYNEQFF
cdr3_nt: TGTGCCAGCAGCTTAGTTAAGGGGGCCTACAATGAGCAGTTCTTC

clone_size: once
v_call: TRBV6-6
d_call: TRBD2
j_call: TRBJ2-7
cdr3_aa: CASSSARGGYEQYF
cdr3_nt: TGTGCCAGCAGCTCTGCCCGCGGGGGCTACGAGCAGTACTTC

clone_size: -
v_call: TRBV5-8
d_call: -
j_call: TRBJ2-2
cdr3_aa: CASSLVVSNTGELFF
cdr3_nt: TGTGCCAGCAGCTTGGTTGTTTCGAACACCGGGGAGCTGTTTTTT

clone_size: -
v_call: TRBV7-8
d_call: -
j_call: TRBJ2-5
cdr3_aa: CASSLAGKETQYF
cdr3_nt: TGTGCCAGCAGCTTAGCGGGAAAAGAGACCCAGTACTTC

clone_size: -
v_call: TRBV19
d_call: TRBD1
j_call: TRBJ2-7
cdr3_aa: CASSVGDSSYEQYF
cdr3_nt: TGTGCCAGTAGTGTAGGGGACAGCTCCTACGAGCAGTACTTC

clone_size: -
v_call: TRBV11-2
d_call: -
j_call: TRBJ2-7
cdr3_aa: CASSLGPGTYEQYF
cdr3_nt: TGTGCCAGCAGCTTAGGACCAGGGACCTACGAGCAGTACTTC

clone_size: -
v_call: TRBV7-2
d_call: -
j_call: TRBJ2-7
cdr3_aa: CASSLFQTMGEQYF
cdr3_nt: TGTGCCAGCAGCTTGTTCCAGACTATGGGTGAGCAGTACTTC

clone_size: -
v_call: TRBV6-5
d_call: TRBD1
j_call: TRBJ2-3
cdr3_aa: CASSYLRQGADTQYF
cdr3_nt: TGTGCCAGCAGTTACCTTCGACAGGGAGCAGATACGCAGTATTTT

clone_size: few
v_call: TRBV2
d_call: -
j_call: TRBJ2-2
cdr3_aa: CASSEIFMSGELFF
cdr3_nt: TGTGCCAGCAGTGAGATTTTCATGTCCGGGGAGCTGTTTTTT

clone_size: -
v_call: TRBV5-1
d_call: -
j_call: TRBJ2-1
cdr3_aa: CASSLRGTDNEQFF
cdr3_nt: TGCGCCAGCAGCTTGCGAGGGACCGACAATGAGCAGTTCTTC

clone_size: -
v_call: TRBV7-2
d_call: -
j_call: TRBJ2-1
cdr3_aa: CASSPLNVEQFF
cdr3_nt: TGTGCCAGCAGCCCTCTCAATGTTGAGCAGTTCTTC

clone_size: -
v_call: TRBV11-3
d_call: -
j_call: TRBJ2-3
cdr3_aa: CASPHPADPQDTQYF
cdr3_nt: TGTGCCAGCCCCCACCCGGCCGACCCCCAAGATACGCAGTATTTT

clone_size: -
v_call: TRBV9
d_call: -
j_call: TRBJ2-7
cdr3_aa: CASSVGAGAPYEQYF
cdr3_nt: TGTGCCAGCAGCGTAGGGGCAGGGGCCCCCTACGAGCAGTACTTC

clone_size: -
v_call: TRBV6-5
d_call: TRBD1
j_call: TRBJ2-2
cdr3_aa: CASSADRGLGEELFF
cdr3_nt: TGTGCCAGCAGCGCCGACAGGGGGCTAGGCGAGGAGCTGTTTTTT

clone_size: -
v_call: TRBV18
d_call: -
j_call: TRBJ2-7
cdr3_aa: CASSPLSMVREYEQYF
cdr3_nt: TGTGCCAGCTCACCACTGAGCATGGTCCGGGAGTACGAGCAGTACTTC

clone_size: few
v_call: TRBV19
d_call: -
j_call: TRBJ1-5
cdr3_aa: CASSIDLRTALQPQHF
cdr3_nt: TGTGCCAGTAGTATAGATTTGAGGACGGCCCTTCAGCCCCAGCATTTT